This T cell receptor beta chain came from a study of cytomegalovirus exposure and HLA in healthy donors. There are a few counts of this clone. This CDR3 has 14 amino acids. Trimming stripped 2 bases from V and 4 bases from J, with 12 bases between. Germline-derived CDR1 and CDR2 are GTSNPN and SVGIG (reference sequence). Though probably carrying unrecorded immune exposures, donors were nominally healthy at sampling. The primer mix had 60 Vbeta and 13 Jbeta primers. Here immunoSEQ multiplex PCR was the method, and the copy in TCRdb shows in-frame clones only, minus some. The profile shows some 35,000 clones, roughly 50% of them singletons.

This clonotype was sampled from a woman in her thirties or forties in good health and CMV-seropositive. The chain employs TRBV30 and TRBJ1-5; D gene ambiguous. The sample consisted of PBMCs. CDR3 residues: CAWSPLTGNQPQHF. As DNA, the CDR3 is TGTGCCTGGAGTCCCTTGACGGGTAATCAGCCCCAGCATTTT.